Presented here are 13 T cell receptor beta chains from one specimen sequenced in a study of blood T cells in healthy people across ages. It was with a sample-barcoded 5' primer and a J-beta primer mix that a second PCR of about 6 to 12 cycles was run. TCRdb independently ran MiXCR on the 5' RACE reads; one entry per CDR3 protein. The top ten hold about 20% of the sample, which has 600,000 to 850,000 distinct CDR3 sequences, 35% to 45% seen once. Sequencing was done on a sample of blood. Source of these receptors: a woman between 55 and 75 years old in good health.

This chain connects TRBV20-1 to TRBJ2-3; TRBD2 matches at 16 bases. From germline, CDR1 is DFQATT and CDR2 SNEGSKA (reference sequence). CDR3 length: 17 residues. V lost 0 bases and J lost 6; bases outside the gene matches: 6. This CDR3 reads CSARDSGLAGGRDTQYF. Here the CDR3 DNA reads TGCAGTGCTAGAGATTCGGGACTAGCGGGGGGGCGGGATACGCAGTATTTT.

This clonotype was counted ten times or more. V gene TRBV29-1 combines with J gene TRBJ2-7, with 9 bases identical to TRBD1. This CDR3 has 13 amino acids. Germline CDR1 SQVTM, CDR2 ANQGSEA. V lost 7 bases, J lost 3 bases, and 7 bases stayed unmatched. The CDR3 here is CSAAGTGNYEQYF. The CDR3 DNA sequence: TGCAGCGCCGCCGGGACAGGGAACTACGAGCAGTACTTC.

As concerns this clonotype: Relative to the germline gene, one junction end is altered; a read error may explain this. The chain recombines TRBV20-1 with TRBJ1-1, with D uncertain. CDR1 and CDR2 (germline): DFQATT, SNEGSKA (reference sequence). The CDR3 sequence is 11 residues long. CDR3 DNA sequence: TGCGGTGCTTTAGTGAACACTGAAGCTTTCTTT. Amino acids: CGALVNTEAFF.

The chain recombines TRBV20-1 with TRBJ1-2; D may be TRBD1 (6 bases). The CDR3 has 13 residues. Trimming removed 5 bases at V and 3 bases at J, with 13 bases between. CDR1 and CDR2 (germline): DFQATT, SNEGSKA (reference sequence). DNA of the CDR3: TGCAGTGCTTCTCGGGGGCGCGACTATGGCTACACCTTC. The encoded protein is CSASRGRDYGYTF.

The chain carries TRBV14 and TRBJ1-1, with 7 positions matching TRBD1. Trimming cost V 3 bases and J 7 bases; bases outside gene matches: 8. Germline-derived CDR1 and CDR2 are SGHDN and FVKESK. This CDR3 is 14 amino acids long. Written as DNA, the CDR3 is TGTGCCAGCAGCCATACTCCGGGACAGATTGAAGCTTTCTTT. Its translation is CASSHTPGQIEAFF.

The chain has TRBV20-1 and TRBJ2-3; D is perhaps TRBD1 (6 bases). Trimming left V 2 bases short and J 5 bases short, with 17 bases between. Germline V CDR1 and CDR2: DFQATT, SNEGSKA (reference sequence). This CDR3 is built from 15 residues. The CDR3 coding sequence is TGCAGTGCTAGACCCCCGACAGGAGGAATAGATACGCAGTATTTT. Translated, it gives CSARPPTGGIDTQYF.

The rearrangement joins TRBV18 to TRBJ2-7; no firm D call. The CDR3 spans 13 residues. The V gene's germline CDR1 is KGHSH and CDR2 LQKENI. V was trimmed by 3 bases and J by 6 bases, leaving 12 bases between them. The DNA for the CDR3 is TGTGCCAGCTCACCCGGAGCCACGCTCGAGCAGTACTTC. Protein sequence: CASSPGATLEQYF.

This clonotype turned up a few times. J is TRBJ2-7 and V is TRBV20-1; D perhaps matches TRBD2 (5 bases). The CDR3 is 13 residues long. V was shortened by 3 bases and J by 9 bases, with 18 bases between the two germline ends. The germline gives CDR1 DFQATT, CDR2 SNEGSKA (reference sequence). The CDR3, as DNA: TGCAGTGCTAGTGCCGGGATTTTAGGTGTGCAGTACTTC. Its protein product is CSASAGILGVQYF.

The chain recombines TRBV18 with TRBJ2-1, with a tentative D call TRBD2 (6 bases). The V end was cut by 0 bases, the J end by 6 bases, with 9 bases between. Germline lookup yields CDR1 KGHSH and CDR2 LQKENI. The CDR3 consists of 14 residues. The CDR3 DNA is TGTGCCAGCTCACCACCGGGACTCCCCAATGAGCAGTTCTTC. Amino acid sequence: CASSPPGLPNEQFF.

The chain employs TRBV28 and TRBJ1-2; D unclear. Germline-derived CDR1 and CDR2 are MDHEN and SYDVKM. The CDR3 runs to 10 residues. Deletions cut 8 bases from V and 6 bases from J, with 7 bases between. CDR3 loop: CASWRDGYTF. The CDR3 DNA is TGTGCCAGCTGGCGGGATGGCTACACCTTC.

This clonotype was seen more than once but under ten times. This chain links TRBV5-1 with TRBJ2-3; D might be TRBD2 (5 bases). There are 16 residues in the CDR3. Trimming left V 3 bases short and J 3 bases short, with 17 bases between. Germline V gene data show CDR1 as SGHRS and CDR2 as YFSETQ. CDR3 DNA sequence: TGCGCCAGCAGCTCTGACAAAACTAGTGGTACAGATACGCAGTATTTT. Its translation is CASSSDKTSGTDTQYF.

There are a few counts of this clonotype. The V gene is TRBV24-1, the J gene TRBJ2-1, with 7 bases that match TRBD2. From germline, CDR1 is KGHDR and CDR2 SFDVKD. This CDR3 has 14 residues. The V and J ends lost 9 bases and 3 bases, in that order; junction bases with no gene match: 7. CDR3 residues: CATSGLADYNEQFF. CDR3 sequence (DNA): TGTGCCACCTCGGGGCTAGCGGACTACAATGAGCAGTTCTTC.

This clonotype was detected only once. The CDR3 DNA reads TGCAGCGTTTGGGCCACCGGGGAGCTGTTTTTT. It translates to CSVWATGELFF. This chain joins TRBV29-1 and TRBJ2-2; D gene unclear. The ends were cut back, 5 bases at V and 4 bases at J, with 5 bases in the middle. CDR3 length equals 11 residues. Germline CDR1 and CDR2: SQVTM and ANQGSEA.